The present TCR beta chain was sequenced within a study of T-cell reconstitution after alpha-beta-depleted transplantation in children. CDR1 DFQATT and CDR2 SNEGSKA come from the germline V gene (reference sequence). This CDR3 is 15 amino acids long. With V trimmed by 0 bases and J by 7 bases, 5 bases remained unmatched. Study results and caveats: At day 60, the high TCRbeta diversity found in some patients originated from recipient T cells and thymic progenitors that had survived.

Ten or more counts support this clonotype. Antigen specificity is unknown. TCRbeta library preparation incorporated unique molecular identifiers. MiXCR, run by TCRdb on the PCR reads, gives a single entry per CDR3 protein. The sample yields 200,000 or so distinct CDR3 sequences, approximately 8% seen once. Here the sequenced sample was PBMCs, mostly from graft donor cells, taken 360 days after TCRalphabeta/CD19-depleted stem cell transplant. The V gene is TRBV20-1, the J gene TRBJ1-6; 8 bases map to TRBD1. This TCR was recovered from a male patient aged 2 to 10 who had a stem cell transplant for acute myeloid leukemia, so the T cells may come from the graft donor. For the CDR3, the DNA is TGCAGTGCTAGAGAATTGGGACAGGTCAATTCACCCCTCCACTTT. The encoded protein is CSARELGQVNSPLHF.